The clone carrying this T cell receptor beta chain has at least ten counts. The record originates from a study of Graves' ophthalmopathy and Graves' hyperthyroidism. The authors amplified TCR beta CDR3 regions from RNA transcripts. First-round RT-PCR used HTBI primers; second-round multiplex PCR followed. TCRdb processed the multiplex PCR reads anew with MiXCR; each CDR3 protein has one entry. In the table there are about 380,000 distinct CDR3 sequences, over 15% of which are singletons. Pregnancy or lactation, uncontrolled infections and other autoimmune diseases were grounds for excluding patients. Someone took the PBMCs out of approximately 10 ml of fresh peripheral blood. There are 16 residues in the CDR3. V lost 5 bases, J lost 0 bases, and 5 bases stayed unmatched.

The chain combines TRBV12-3 or TRBV12-4 with TRBJ2-4, with 9 bases that match TRBD1. Material for sequencing was peripheral blood. The TCR sequence derives from a woman between 18 and 30 years old with stable Graves' hyperthyroidism. CDR3 amino acids: CASSLRTGVAKNIQYF. CDR3 DNA: TGTGCCAGCAGTCTTCGGACAGGGGTAGCCAAAAACATTCAGTACTTC.